This T cell receptor (beta chain) was identified during a study of identical twins (dated by TCRdb to about 2016). At the level of the whole study: To test whether fetal clonotypes persist, the study used deep sequencing on TCR alpha and beta repertoires from monozygotic twins, unrelated adults of various ages, and cord blood. To rule out contamination, the twin experiments were replicated at different times with different library preparation protocols. Overall results and qualifications from the work: Abundant cord blood beta clonotypes had fewer insertions, young adult naive repertoires showed a similar but weaker trend, and memory repertoires showed no such trend. Out-of-frame TCR alpha sequences shared between twins showed an excess of low generation-probability sequences compared with coincidental sharing between unrelated individuals. Conclusions relied on cross-sectional statistical analysis, since the same donors could not be followed over many years. In monozygotic twins, out-of-frame TCR alpha sharing was systematically underestimated by recombination models, although the models agreed with sharing between unrelated individuals. Zero-insertion analyses could be partly confounded by invariant T cells such as MAIT and iNKT, although diverse VJ usage argued against such confounding for most clonotypes. In beta out-of-frame sequences, excess twin sharing was weaker, because having fewer shared sequences lowered the signal-to-noise ratio.

Receptor amplification or capture employed 5' RACE. Sequencing was performed on an Illumina HiSeq 2000. Template switching added a universal primer binding site, and the final cDNA carried a unique molecular identifier that allowed TCR cDNA molecules to be counted accurately. Specific primers in the conserved constant-segment region were used to synthesize first-strand cDNA for TCR alpha and beta chains. To control for contamination, every cDNA library was double barcoded, receiving both a SMART-Mk sample barcode and Illumina barcodes. TruSeq adapter sequences and Illumina sample barcodes were added in two successive PCR steps. The TCR alpha and beta cDNA libraries were sequenced on the Illumina HiSeq platform using custom primers. On the study's bioinformatics: MiGEC was used to process raw reads and extract unique molecular identifiers, and MiXCR was used to find CDR3 positions. For each individual, recombination models were inferred using an EM algorithm with the repgenHMM and IGoR tools. Shared clonotypes were analyzed with the tcR package in R, and sharing was normalized by the product of cloneset sizes. To study raw recombination free of thymic and clonal selection effects, out-of-frame nonproductive sequences were analyzed. TCRdb reanalyzed the raw reads on its own, using fastp at Q25 for trimming and MiXCR for clone calling, and kept in-frame beta chains. One record per CDR3 amino acid sequence lists the most common genes and DNA. The V and J calls follow TCRdb's processing rather than the paper's. The sample table contains about 520,000 distinct CDR3 sequences; only one count was recorded for 22% of them. In total, the top ten clones hold about 0.99% of the sample.

Only healthy Caucasian donors were included. Three pairs of female monozygotic twins, all aged about 18 to 30 years, made up the twin cohort. Positive isolation kits from Invitrogen were used to isolate CD4+ and CD8+ T cell populations. This clonotype showed up many times. Its cognate antigen has yet to be identified. No much larger clone is present one base from it, and per-base qualities are unavailable. The CDR3 runs 12 amino acids, cysteine and phenylalanine included. Of the read, only the CDR3 DNA is kept; its 36 bases are in frame from base 1. V loses 1 base of germline sequence and J loses 6 bases, and the interval between the two ends is 6 bases. This sample was shared with a second study, whose subject was T cells expressing NK-cell markers. The second paper further reports: Three sorted T-cell subsets (CD3+CD56+NKG2C+, CD3+CD56+NKG2C- and CD3+CD56-NKG2C+) from about 8 donors had their TCR beta-chain repertoires profiled. Of the eight sequenced donors, seven were found to be HCMV-seropositive and one was found to be HCMV-seronegative. In several experiments an anti-gammadeltaTCR antibody was added to restrict sorting to alphabetaTCR-expressing T cells. For more than 5 donors, the dominant CD3+CD56+NKG2C+ clonotypes were among the top 10 CD8+ clonotypes and accounted for about 1.0-8% of CD8+ T cells. Those dominant clonotypes were again the most abundant among CD3+CD56-NKG2C+ cells in a handful of donors, at roughly 28.3-60.1%. It remained unclear whether the expanded NKG2C-expressing T cell clones were specific for HCMV antigens. The eight sequenced donors were randomly selected healthy volunteers, three men and five women. To determine HCMV serostatus, a commercial ELISA kit was used to detect HCMV-specific IgG in serum. Reads were demultiplexed and grouped by UMI with MIGEC, and clonotypes were assembled and quantified with MiTCR. Only TCR cDNA sequences supported by at least two reads were kept to exclude erroneous sequences. Downstream repertoire analysis used the tcR package, and clonotypes were matched across fractions by CDR3 nucleotide sequence plus V segment. VDJmatch was used to annotate antigen specificity against VDJdb, with one amino acid substitution allowed in CDR3.

This TCR was sampled from a woman aged 18-29 years in good health. The rearranged chain carries TRBV12-3 or TRBV12-4 and TRBJ1-2, with the D segment identity uncertain. The sample was CD4+ T cells sorted from blood. The CDR3 region: CASSLGLNGYTF. The DNA sequence is TGTGCCAGCAGTTTAGGATTAAATGGCTACACCTTC.